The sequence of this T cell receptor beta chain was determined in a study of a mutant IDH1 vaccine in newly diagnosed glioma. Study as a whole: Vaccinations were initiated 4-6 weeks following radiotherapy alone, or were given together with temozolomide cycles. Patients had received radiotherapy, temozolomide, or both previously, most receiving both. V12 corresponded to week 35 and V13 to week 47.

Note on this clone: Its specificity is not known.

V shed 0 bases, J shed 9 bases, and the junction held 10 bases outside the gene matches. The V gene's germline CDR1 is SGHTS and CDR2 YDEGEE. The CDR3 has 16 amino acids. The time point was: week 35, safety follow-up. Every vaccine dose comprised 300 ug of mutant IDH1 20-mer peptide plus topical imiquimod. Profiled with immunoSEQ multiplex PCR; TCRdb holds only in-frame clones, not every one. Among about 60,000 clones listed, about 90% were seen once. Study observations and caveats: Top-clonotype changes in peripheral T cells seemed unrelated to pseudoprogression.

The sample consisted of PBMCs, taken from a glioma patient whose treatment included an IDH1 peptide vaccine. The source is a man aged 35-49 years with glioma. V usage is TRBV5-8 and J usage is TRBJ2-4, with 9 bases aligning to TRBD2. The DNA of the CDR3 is TGTGCCAGCAGCTTGGTCCTAGCGGGAAGGCAGGGCATTCAGTACTTC. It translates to CASSLVLAGRQGIQYF.